The rows below give T cell receptor beta chains drawn from one sample of a study of PD-1 blockade in classical Hodgkin lymphoma. TCRdb's copy holds only in-frame clones and misses some; the assay was immunoSEQ multiplex PCR. The repertoire holds about 64,000 clones, approximately 90% seen once, with around 8% in the top ten. The sequencing used peripheral blood mononuclear cells (PBMCs), collected before the fourth cycle of nivolumab. The receptor set was obtained from a human donor with classical Hodgkin lymphoma. Both conserved end residues are part of each CDR3. For some rows the clone size is stated as once, few or many, or as a class when expanded; others skip it.

j_call v_call clone_size cdr3_aa
TRBJ1-1 TRBV5-4 NA CASSFGHPNTEAFF
TRBJ2-3 TRBV4-2 once CASSQELLAGGLHSTDTQYF
TRBJ2-7 TRBV30 once CAWSQDNSYEQYF
TRBJ1-6 TRBV10-3 NA CATVSHSNNSPLHF
TRBJ1-3 TRBV7-9 NA CASTTNWALGNTIYF
TRBJ2-5 TRBV27 NA CASSPVPLGLAGGPRETQYF
TRBJ2-3 TRBV19 NA CASSIVALGWMGVADTQYF
TRBJ1-1 TRBV13 NA CASSLGGARTEAFF
TRBJ2-1 TRBV25-1 NA CASSAQGGWAEQFF
TRBJ2-3 TRBV10-2 NA CASSRGADTQYF
TRBJ1-4 TRBV15 NA CATSRDFGQGMWEKLFF
TRBJ2-3 TRBV28 NA CASSLLKGTLADTQYF
TRBJ2-1 TRBV4-1 NA CASSPKDRFNEQFF
TRBJ2-4 TRBV6-5 NA CATTHANIQYF
TRBJ1-1 TRBV19 NA CASSITKVNTEAFF
TRBJ2-3 TRBV5-1 NA CASSNGQGRIGVTDTQYF